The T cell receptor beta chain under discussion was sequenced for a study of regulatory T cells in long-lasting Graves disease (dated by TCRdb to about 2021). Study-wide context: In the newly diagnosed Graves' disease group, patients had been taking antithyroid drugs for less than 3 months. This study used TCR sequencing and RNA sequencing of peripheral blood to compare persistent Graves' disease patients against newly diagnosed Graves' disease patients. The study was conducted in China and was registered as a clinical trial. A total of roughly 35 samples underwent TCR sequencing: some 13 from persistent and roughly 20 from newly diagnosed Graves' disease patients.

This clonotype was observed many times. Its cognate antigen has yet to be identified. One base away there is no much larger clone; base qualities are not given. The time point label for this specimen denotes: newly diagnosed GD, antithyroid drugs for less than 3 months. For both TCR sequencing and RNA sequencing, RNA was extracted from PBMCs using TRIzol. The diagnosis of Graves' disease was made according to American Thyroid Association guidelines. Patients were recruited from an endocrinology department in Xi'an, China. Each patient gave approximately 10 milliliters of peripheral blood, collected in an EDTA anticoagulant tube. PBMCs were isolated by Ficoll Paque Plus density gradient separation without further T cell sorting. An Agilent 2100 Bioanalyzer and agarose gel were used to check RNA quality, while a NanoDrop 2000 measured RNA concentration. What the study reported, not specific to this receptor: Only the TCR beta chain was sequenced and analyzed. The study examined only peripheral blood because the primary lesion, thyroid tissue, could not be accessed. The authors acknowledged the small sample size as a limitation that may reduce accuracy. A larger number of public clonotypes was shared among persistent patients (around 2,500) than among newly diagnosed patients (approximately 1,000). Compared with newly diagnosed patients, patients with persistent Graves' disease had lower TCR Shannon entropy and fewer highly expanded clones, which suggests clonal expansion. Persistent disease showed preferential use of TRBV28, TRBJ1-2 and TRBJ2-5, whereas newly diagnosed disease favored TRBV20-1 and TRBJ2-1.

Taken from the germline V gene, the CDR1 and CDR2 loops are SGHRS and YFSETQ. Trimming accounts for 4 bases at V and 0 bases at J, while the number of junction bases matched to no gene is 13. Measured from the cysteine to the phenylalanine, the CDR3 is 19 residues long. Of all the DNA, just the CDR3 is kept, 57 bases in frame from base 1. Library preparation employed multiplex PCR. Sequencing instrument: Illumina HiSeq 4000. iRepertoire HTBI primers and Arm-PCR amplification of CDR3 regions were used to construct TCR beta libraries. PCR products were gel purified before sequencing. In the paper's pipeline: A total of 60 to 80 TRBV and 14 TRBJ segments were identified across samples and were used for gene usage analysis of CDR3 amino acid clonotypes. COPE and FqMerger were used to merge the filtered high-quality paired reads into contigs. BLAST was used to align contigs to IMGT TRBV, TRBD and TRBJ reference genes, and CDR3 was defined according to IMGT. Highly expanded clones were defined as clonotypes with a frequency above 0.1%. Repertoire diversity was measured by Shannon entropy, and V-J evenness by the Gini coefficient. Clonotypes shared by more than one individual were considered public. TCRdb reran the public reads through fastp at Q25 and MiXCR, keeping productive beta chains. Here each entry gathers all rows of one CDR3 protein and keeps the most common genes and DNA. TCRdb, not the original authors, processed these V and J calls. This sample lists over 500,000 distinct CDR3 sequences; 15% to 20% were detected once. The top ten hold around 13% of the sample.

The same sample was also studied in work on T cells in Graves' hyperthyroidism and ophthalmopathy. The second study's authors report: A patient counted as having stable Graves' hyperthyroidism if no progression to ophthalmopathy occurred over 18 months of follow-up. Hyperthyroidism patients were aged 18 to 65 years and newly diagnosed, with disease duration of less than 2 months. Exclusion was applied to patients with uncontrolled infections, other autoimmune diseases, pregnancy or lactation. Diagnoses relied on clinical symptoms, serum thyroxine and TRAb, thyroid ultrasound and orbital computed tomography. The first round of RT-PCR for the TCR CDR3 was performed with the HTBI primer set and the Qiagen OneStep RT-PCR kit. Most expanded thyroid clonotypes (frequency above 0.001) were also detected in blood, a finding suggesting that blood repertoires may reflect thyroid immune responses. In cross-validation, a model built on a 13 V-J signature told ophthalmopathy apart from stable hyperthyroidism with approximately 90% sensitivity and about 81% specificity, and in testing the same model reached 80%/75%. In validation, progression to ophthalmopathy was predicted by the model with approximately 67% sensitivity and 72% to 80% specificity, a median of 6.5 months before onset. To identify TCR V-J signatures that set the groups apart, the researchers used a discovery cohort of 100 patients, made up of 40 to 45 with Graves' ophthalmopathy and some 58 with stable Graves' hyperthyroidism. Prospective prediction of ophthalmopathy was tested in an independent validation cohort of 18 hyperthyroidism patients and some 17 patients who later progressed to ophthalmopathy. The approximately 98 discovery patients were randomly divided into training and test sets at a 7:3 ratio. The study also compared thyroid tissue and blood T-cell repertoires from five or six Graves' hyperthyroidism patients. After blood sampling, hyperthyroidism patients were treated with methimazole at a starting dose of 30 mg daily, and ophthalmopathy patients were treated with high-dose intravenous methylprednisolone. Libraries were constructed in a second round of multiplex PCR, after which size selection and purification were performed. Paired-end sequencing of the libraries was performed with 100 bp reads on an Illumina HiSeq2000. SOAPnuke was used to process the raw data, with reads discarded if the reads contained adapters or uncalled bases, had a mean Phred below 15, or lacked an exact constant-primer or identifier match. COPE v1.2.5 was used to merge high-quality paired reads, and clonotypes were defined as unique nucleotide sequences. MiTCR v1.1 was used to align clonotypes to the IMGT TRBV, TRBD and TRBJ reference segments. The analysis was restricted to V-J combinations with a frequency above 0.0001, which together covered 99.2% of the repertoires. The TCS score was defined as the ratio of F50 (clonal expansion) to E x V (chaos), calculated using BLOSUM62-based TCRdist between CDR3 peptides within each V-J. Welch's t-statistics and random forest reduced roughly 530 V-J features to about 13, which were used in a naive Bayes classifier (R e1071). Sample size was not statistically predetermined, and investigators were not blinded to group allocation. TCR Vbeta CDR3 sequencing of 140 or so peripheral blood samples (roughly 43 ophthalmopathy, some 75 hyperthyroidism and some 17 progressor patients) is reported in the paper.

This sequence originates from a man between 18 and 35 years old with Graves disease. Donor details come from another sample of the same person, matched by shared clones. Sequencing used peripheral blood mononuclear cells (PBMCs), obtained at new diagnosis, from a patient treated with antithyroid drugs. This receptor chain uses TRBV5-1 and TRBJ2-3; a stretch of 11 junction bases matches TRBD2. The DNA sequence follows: TGCGCCAGCAGCCCCGGCAGGACTAGCGGGCCACAAAGCACAGATACGCAGTATTTT. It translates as CASSPGRTSGPQSTDTQYF. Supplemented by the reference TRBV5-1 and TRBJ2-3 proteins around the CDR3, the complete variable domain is KAGVTQTPRYLIKTRGQQVTLSCSPISGHRSVSWYQQTPGQGLQFLFEYFSETQRNKGNFPGRFSGRQFSNSRSEMNVSTLELGDSALYLCASSPGRTSGPQSTDTQYFGPGTRLTVL.